A selection of T cell receptor beta chains follows, all from one sample in a study of CD4 T cells in relation to SARS-CoV-2 and coronaviruses. Clones were read by immunoSEQ multiplex PCR, and TCRdb kept only the in-frame ones, dropping some. The repertoire has 60,000 or so clones, 94% of them found once; the top ten carry roughly 0.14%. The specimen sequenced was naive CD4+ T cells from PBMCs. All receptors come from a human donor in good health. Both conserved end residues are part of each CDR3. The order of the fields is CDR3 DNA, CDR3 protein, J gene, clone size, V gene, D gene. The D gene is left open where the match is weak. Size is stated for part of the rows, as once, few or many counts, or as a class when the clone is expanded.

cdr3_nt: TGTGCCAGCAGTGAATCGCGGTCCACCCCTTACGAGCAGTACTTC
cdr3_aa: CASSESRSTPYEQYF
j_call: TRBJ2-7
clone_size: NA
v_call: TRBV6-1
d_call: NA

cdr3_nt: TGTGCCAGCAGCTTAGAACAAGGGGGCAGCCTCTTTCTTGGGGAGCAGTACTTC
cdr3_aa: CASSLEQGGSLFLGEQYF
j_call: TRBJ2-7
clone_size: NA
v_call: TRBV11-2
d_call: TRBD1

cdr3_nt: TGTGCCAGCAGCTTGGCCAGGGCAGGAACGAACACCGGGGAGCTGTTTTTT
cdr3_aa: CASSLARAGTNTGELFF
j_call: TRBJ2-2
clone_size: NA
v_call: TRBV5-4
d_call: NA

cdr3_nt: TGTGCCAGCAGCCTCACCCACGGGTTCGCGCAGTACTTC
cdr3_aa: CASSLTHGFAQYF
j_call: TRBJ2-7
clone_size: NA
v_call: TRBV28
d_call: NA

cdr3_nt: TGTGCCAGCAGCGGGCAAGGAGGGCCGGCGGGCAATCAGCCCCAGCATTTT
cdr3_aa: CASSGQGGPAGNQPQHF
j_call: TRBJ1-5
clone_size: once
v_call: TRBV11-2
d_call: NA

cdr3_nt: TGTGCCAGCAGCCGGGGCCAAGGACTGTTTTTT
cdr3_aa: CASSRGQGLFF
j_call: TRBJ1-4
clone_size: NA
v_call: TRBV12-3/TRBV12-4
d_call: NA

cdr3_nt: TGCGCCAGCAGCTTGAATACAGGGTTGACTAATGAAAAACTGTTTTTT
cdr3_aa: CASSLNTGLTNEKLFF
j_call: TRBJ1-4
clone_size: once
v_call: TRBV5-1
d_call: NA

cdr3_nt: TGCGCCAGCAGCTTGGCTCCTCGCCCCCCGTACGAGCAGTACTTC
cdr3_aa: CASSLAPRPPYEQYF
j_call: TRBJ2-7
clone_size: once
v_call: TRBV5-1
d_call: NA

cdr3_nt: TGTGCCTGGAGTGCGTGGGAGGGCAGGGGCACTGAAGCTTTCTTT
cdr3_aa: CAWSAWEGRGTEAFF
j_call: TRBJ1-1
clone_size: NA
v_call: TRBV30
d_call: NA

cdr3_nt: TGCGCCAGCAGCTTGGCTCCAGGGTCGACCTCTGGAAACACCATATATTTT
cdr3_aa: CASSLAPGSTSGNTIYF
j_call: TRBJ1-3
clone_size: NA
v_call: TRBV5-1
d_call: NA

cdr3_nt: TGTGCCAGCAGCCTGCCAGCGGGAGAAAAGGACAATGAGCAGTTCTTC
cdr3_aa: CASSLPAGEKDNEQFF
j_call: TRBJ2-1
clone_size: NA
v_call: TRBV4-2
d_call: TRBD2

cdr3_nt: TGTGCCAGCACTCCGGGGGGCTCTGGAAACACCATATATTTT
cdr3_aa: CASTPGGSGNTIYF
j_call: TRBJ1-3
clone_size: NA
v_call: TRBV28
d_call: NA

cdr3_nt: TGCGCCAGCAGCTTGGCCAGCGGGGGGATCACAGATACGCAGTATTTT
cdr3_aa: CASSLASGGITDTQYF
j_call: TRBJ2-3
clone_size: NA
v_call: TRBV5-1
d_call: TRBD2

cdr3_nt: TGTGCCAGCAGCCCAGGGGGGGGCAATGAAAAACTGTTTTTT
cdr3_aa: CASSPGGGNEKLFF
j_call: TRBJ1-4
clone_size: once
v_call: TRBV28
d_call: TRBD1

cdr3_nt: TGTGCCAGCAGTTTGTCTGGGGGGACAGGGGCACGGGGCTACACCTTC
cdr3_aa: CASSLSGGTGARGYTF
j_call: TRBJ1-2
clone_size: NA
v_call: TRBV28
d_call: TRBD1

cdr3_nt: TGTGCCAGTAGTATTCGGACCGGGGAGCTGTTTTTT
cdr3_aa: CASSIRTGELFF
j_call: TRBJ2-2
clone_size: NA
v_call: TRBV19
d_call: NA

cdr3_nt: TGTGCCAGCAGTTTACGGGGACAGGAGCTGATGTACTTC
cdr3_aa: CASSLRGQELMYF
j_call: TRBJ2-7
clone_size: few
v_call: TRBV28
d_call: TRBD1

cdr3_nt: TGTGCCAGCAGTGCCCGTGACTCCTACAATGAGCAGTTCTTC
cdr3_aa: CASSARDSYNEQFF
j_call: TRBJ2-1
clone_size: NA
v_call: TRBV9
d_call: NA

cdr3_nt: TGTGCCTGGGATAGGCCAGGGGGCCCTACCTTC
cdr3_aa: CAWDRPGGPTF
j_call: TRBJ1-2
clone_size: NA
v_call: TRBV30
d_call: TRBD1

cdr3_nt: TGTGCCAGCAGCTTAGCTCTGGGACACCTAAGTACAGATACGCAGTATTTT
cdr3_aa: CASSLALGHLSTDTQYF
j_call: TRBJ2-3
clone_size: NA
v_call: TRBV7-6
d_call: NA

cdr3_nt: TGTGCCAGCTCAGACAGGACAGTGAACACCGGGGAGCTGTTTTTT
cdr3_aa: CASSDRTVNTGELFF
j_call: TRBJ2-2
clone_size: once
v_call: TRBV18
d_call: NA

cdr3_nt: TGTGCCAGCTCACAAACGACAGCACCTGGAAACACCATATATTTT
cdr3_aa: CASSQTTAPGNTIYF
j_call: TRBJ1-3
clone_size: NA
v_call: TRBV18
d_call: NA

cdr3_nt: TGTGCCAGCAGTGGGGGGCGCGGGACCGTCTCCTACAATGAGCAGTTCTTC
cdr3_aa: CASSGGRGTVSYNEQFF
j_call: TRBJ2-1
clone_size: NA
v_call: TRBV28
d_call: NA

cdr3_nt: TGTGCCATCAGTGAGTCGACGGGAGTGGCCTACGAGCAGTACTTC
cdr3_aa: CAISESTGVAYEQYF
j_call: TRBJ2-7
clone_size: once
v_call: TRBV10-3
d_call: NA

cdr3_nt: TGTGCCAGCAGCACCCAGATGGGACTAGCGGGAGGGCAGCAGTTCTTC
cdr3_aa: CASSTQMGLAGGQQFF
j_call: TRBJ2-1
clone_size: once
v_call: TRBV9
d_call: TRBD2

cdr3_nt: TGTGCCAGCAGTCGACTAGCGGGAGGGCGGGGTCCAGATACGCAGTATTTT
cdr3_aa: CASSRLAGGRGPDTQYF
j_call: TRBJ2-3
clone_size: NA
v_call: TRBV9
d_call: TRBD2

cdr3_nt: TGCGCCAGCAGTGAACTGGGACAGACAAGAAAATATGGCTACACCTTC
cdr3_aa: CASSELGQTRKYGYTF
j_call: TRBJ1-2
clone_size: NA
v_call: TRBV10-2
d_call: TRBD1

cdr3_nt: TGTGCCAGTAGAGGCGGGACAGGGTACGAAAAACTGTTTTTT
cdr3_aa: CASRGGTGYEKLFF
j_call: TRBJ1-4
clone_size: NA
v_call: TRBV19
d_call: TRBD1

cdr3_nt: TGTGCCAGTAGTATAGGAATACAAGAGACCCAGTACTTC
cdr3_aa: CASSIGIQETQYF
j_call: TRBJ2-5
clone_size: NA
v_call: TRBV19
d_call: NA

cdr3_nt: TGCGCCAGCAGCCCCTTCGGGGCCACAGAGACCCAGTACTTC
cdr3_aa: CASSPFGATETQYF
j_call: TRBJ2-5
clone_size: NA
v_call: TRBV5-1
d_call: NA

cdr3_nt: TGTGCCAGCAGGACCGGGACAGGGCCCTACGAGCAGTACTTC
cdr3_aa: CASRTGTGPYEQYF
j_call: TRBJ2-7
clone_size: NA
v_call: TRBV28
d_call: TRBD1

cdr3_nt: TGTGCCTGGAGCACAGGCCACAATCAGCCCCAGCATTTT
cdr3_aa: CAWSTGHNQPQHF
j_call: TRBJ1-5
clone_size: once
v_call: TRBV30
d_call: NA

cdr3_nt: TGTGCCAGTAGTATAGAAGTTACCCCCGAGTTTAGCGCGGGGGAGCAGTACTTC
cdr3_aa: CASSIEVTPEFSAGEQYF
j_call: TRBJ2-7
clone_size: NA
v_call: TRBV19
d_call: NA

cdr3_nt: TGTGCCAGCAGCTACTCCACGGTCAGAGGTTTAATTGGAGAACTGTTTTTT
cdr3_aa: CASSYSTVRGLIGELFF
j_call: TRBJ1-4
clone_size: NA
v_call: TRBV5-6
d_call: NA

cdr3_nt: TGTGCCAGCAGCTTAGTAGCAGGAAACATTCAGTACTTC
cdr3_aa: CASSLVAGNIQYF
j_call: TRBJ2-4
clone_size: NA
v_call: TRBV11-2
d_call: NA

cdr3_nt: TGCGCCAGCAGTGAGGCGGGCTATGGCTACACCTTC
cdr3_aa: CASSEAGYGYTF
j_call: TRBJ1-2
clone_size: NA
v_call: TRBV10-1
d_call: NA

cdr3_nt: TGTGCCAGCAGTACCCAAGGGACTAGCGGCCCAGATACGCAGTATTTT
cdr3_aa: CASSTQGTSGPDTQYF
j_call: TRBJ2-3
clone_size: NA
v_call: TRBV28
d_call: TRBD2

cdr3_nt: TGTGCCAGCAGCGACGGACTATACGAGCAGTACTTC
cdr3_aa: CASSDGLYEQYF
j_call: TRBJ2-7
clone_size: NA
v_call: TRBV7-8
d_call: NA

cdr3_nt: TGTGCCAGTAAACCGGGACGGGAAGTAGGGAAACTGTTTTTT
cdr3_aa: CASKPGREVGKLFF
j_call: TRBJ1-4
clone_size: NA
v_call: TRBV19
d_call: NA

cdr3_nt: TGTGCCAGCAGCACCCGGTCGGGAGGGCCGGAGACCCAGTACTTC
cdr3_aa: CASSTRSGGPETQYF
j_call: TRBJ2-5
clone_size: NA
v_call: TRBV7-6
d_call: TRBD2

cdr3_nt: TGTGCCACCCAGCCTGGGGAAGCCAGGCGGCTATCGCCCCTCCACTTT
cdr3_aa: CATQPGEARRLSPLHF
j_call: TRBJ1-6
clone_size: NA
v_call: TRBV5-6
d_call: NA

cdr3_nt: TGTGCCAGCAGCCCACAGGGGGTGAACACCGGGGAGCTGTTTTTT
cdr3_aa: CASSPQGVNTGELFF
j_call: TRBJ2-2
clone_size: few
v_call: TRBV5-4
d_call: TRBD1

cdr3_nt: TGTGCCAGCAGTTTGTTAGCGGGAGGAACCTACGAGCAGTACTTC
cdr3_aa: CASSLLAGGTYEQYF
j_call: TRBJ2-7
clone_size: NA
v_call: TRBV27
d_call: TRBD2

cdr3_nt: TGTGCCAGCAGTGAACCTACAGGGGATGAAAAACTGTTTTTT
cdr3_aa: CASSEPTGDEKLFF
j_call: TRBJ1-4
clone_size: NA
v_call: TRBV6-1
d_call: TRBD1

cdr3_nt: TGTGCCAGCTCAGAAATGGAAAAACTGTTTTTT
cdr3_aa: CASSEMEKLFF
j_call: TRBJ1-4
clone_size: NA
v_call: TRBV18
d_call: NA

cdr3_nt: TGTGCCAGCAGTGAAAGCGGGACCTCCTACAATGAGCAGTTCTTC
cdr3_aa: CASSESGTSYNEQFF
j_call: TRBJ2-1
clone_size: NA
v_call: TRBV2
d_call: TRBD2

cdr3_nt: TGTGCCAGTGGGGTCAATCGGGGTTATAGCAATCAGCCCCAGCATTTT
cdr3_aa: CASGVNRGYSNQPQHF
j_call: TRBJ1-5
clone_size: once
v_call: TRBV19
d_call: NA

cdr3_nt: TGTGCCAGCAGCGTAGCAGGCAACTCCGGGGAGCTGTTTTTT
cdr3_aa: CASSVAGNSGELFF
j_call: TRBJ2-2
clone_size: NA
v_call: TRBV9
d_call: NA

cdr3_nt: TGTGCCAGCAGCCCAGTGGGGGCTAGCGGGAATGAGCAGTTCTTC
cdr3_aa: CASSPVGASGNEQFF
j_call: TRBJ2-1
clone_size: NA
v_call: TRBV5-4
d_call: TRBD2